What follows is one T cell receptor (beta chain) and its context. This clone was seen a single time. This receptor's antigen is unknown. Per-base quality was not reported, and no clone a single base away is much larger than it. The record originates from a study of blood T cell repertoires in COVID-19 (dated by TCRdb to about 2020). Regarding the research as a whole: Samples from collaborators originated in the United States, Italy and Spain and spanned both the acute and convalescent phases of COVID-19. The material from the prospective study consisted of cDNA or gDNA derived from T cells, B-cell-depleted T cells, or PBMCs. Subjects who had been exposed to COVID-19, were actively infected with it, or had recovered from it provided the deeply sampled blood TCRbeta repertoires that made up the dataset. The repertoires were released in a freely available public database meant as a resource for research on the immune response to SARS-CoV-2. The samples were drawn from two sources: the first 160 participants of the ongoing ImmuneRACE study, and over 1,000 subjects contributed by 6 global collaborators. A de-identified subject ID, COVID-19 status, age in years and sex were almost always included in the sample metadata. HLA class I and class II types, where available, came from metadata supplied by the sample provider rather than from assay-based typing. What the study reported, not specific to this receptor: Clinical and demographic metadata were provided uncurated, with the amount varying by source and participant.

Based on the germline V gene, the CDR1 and CDR2 sequences are SGHNT and YENEEA. The CDR3 numbers 14 residues from cysteine through phenylalanine. Only CDR3 DNA is held: 42 bases, read in frame from base 1. V sheds 5 bases and J sheds 4 bases, leaving 14 bases between their ends. TCRbeta CDR3 regions were amplified from genomic DNA using the immunoSEQ Assay, a bias-controlled multiplex PCR. Concerning the study's data processing: The number of nucleated cells in each sample was estimated from the amplification of reference gene primers within the assay. Sequence reads were collapsed and filtered to measure the absolute abundance of every unique TCRbeta CDR3 rearrangement. For each sample, productive Simpson clonality was calculated by taking the square root of Simpson's diversity index across productive rearrangements. TCRdb holds this immuneACCESS table with in-frame rearrangements only. Some clones are missing; in checked studies, unresolved V genes explain under half, and the rest has no known cause. That table gives V, J and clone size, and the DNA gave D and trimming. The sample table shows some 140,000 clones, and about 86% are seen once. Of the sample, about 8.4% is held by the ten largest clones.

Whole blood was collected in K2EDTA tubes by collaborating institutions according to the institutions' own protocols. For TCRbeta analysis, collaborator samples were shipped as frozen whole blood, as isolated PBMCs, or as DNA extracted from either sample type. This receptor was taken from a woman aged 60-75 years with active or convalescent COVID-19. The chain is assembled from TRBV11-3 and TRBJ1-1; no D gene is confidently identified. The sample comprised peripheral blood. For the CDR3, the sequence is CASSLGGIGTEAFF. The nucleotide sequence is TGTGCCAGCAGCCTTGGCGGGATTGGCACTGAAGCTTTCTTT.